This is a list of T cell receptor beta chains from one sample in a study of shared clonotypes between healthy human individuals. Clones were read by immunoSEQ multiplex PCR, and TCRdb kept only the in-frame ones, dropping some. The repertoire holds 2 million to 2.5 million clones, with 93% as singletons. What was sequenced was naive CD4+ T cells from PBMCs. These receptors all come from a man aged 18 to 29 in good health. Some clones in this sample may be carry-over from other donors' samples. Both conserved end residues are part of each CDR3. A D gene is named only where the DNA matches it firmly. The size entry is marked missing in some rows and otherwise reads once, few, many or a size class.

TRBJ1-5	NA	once	TRBV28	TGTGCCAGCAGTTTTCTCCGGGGGGCGAATCAGCCCCAGCATTTT	CASSFLRGANQPQHF
TRBJ2-3	NA	NA	TRBV6-4	TGTGCCAGCAGGGATCAGGGTCTCAGCACAGATACGCAGTATTTT	CASRDQGLSTDTQYF
TRBJ2-3	NA	NA	TRBV5-1	TGCGCCAGCAGCTTGATCCCCACAGATACGCAGTATTTT	CASSLIPTDTQYF
TRBJ2-1	TRBD2	NA	TRBV6-1	TGTGCCAGCAGTGGCCGACTAGCGGGAGTCTACAATGAGCAGTTCTTC	CASSGRLAGVYNEQFF
TRBJ1-4	TRBD1	NA	TRBV4-1	TGCGCCAGCAGCCCCCGACAGGGGACTAATGAAAAACTGTTTTTT	CASSPRQGTNEKLFF
TRBJ1-1	NA	NA	TRBV7-3	TGTGCCAGCAGCTCGACCGGACCAACAGTAGGCACTGAAGCTTTCTTT	CASSSTGPTVGTEAFF
TRBJ2-5	TRBD2	NA	TRBV5-4	TGTGCCAGCAGCTTGGGGGGACTAGCGGGATCAGAGACCCAGTACTTC	CASSLGGLAGSETQYF
TRBJ2-1	TRBD1	NA	TRBV28	TGTGCCAGCAGATTGGACAGGTACAATGAGCAGTTCTTC	CASRLDRYNEQFF
TRBJ2-1	NA	NA	TRBV6-1	TGTGCCAGCACAACCACTCAGGGGTCCCATGAGCAGTTCTTC	CASTTTQGSHEQFF
TRBJ2-2	NA	NA	TRBV7-6	TGTGCCAGCAGCCCGCGACTAGTTGGGCCCGGGGAGCTGTTTTTT	CASSPRLVGPGELFF
TRBJ2-5	TRBD2	NA	TRBV4-1	TGCGCCAGCAGCCAAGATTCAGGGACTAGCGGGAGGCCAGAGACCCAGTACTTC	CASSQDSGTSGRPETQYF
TRBJ1-2	TRBD1	NA	TRBV9	TGTGCCAGCAGCCCGAACAGGGGGGGGAATGGCTACACCTTC	CASSPNRGGNGYTF
TRBJ1-1	NA	NA	TRBV7-2	TGTGCCAGCAGCTATACAGGGTTAACGAACACTGAAGCTTTCTTT	CASSYTGLTNTEAFF
TRBJ1-1	NA	NA	TRBV28	TGTGCCAGCAGTTCGGCCGGGGAGGGGAACACTGAAGCTTTCTTT	CASSSAGEGNTEAFF
TRBJ1-5	TRBD1	NA	TRBV7-2	TGTGCCAGCAGCTTAGGGGGGACAGGGCATCAGCCCCAGCATTTT	CASSLGGTGHQPQHF
TRBJ1-1	NA	few	TRBV4-2	TGTGCCAGCAGCCAAGTGGAACGGGGTAACACTGAAGCTTTCTTT	CASSQVERGNTEAFF